The 29 T cell receptor beta chains in this list originate from one sample, sequenced in a study of T cells expressing NK-cell markers. With the 5' RACE reads reprocessed, TCRdb shows one record per CDR3 protein and no DNA. The repertoire table contains 400,000 to 500,000 distinct CDR3 sequences. The sample taken for sequencing was blood T cells: a sorted CD56 or NKG2C T cell subset, CD4+ or CD8+ T cells, or bulk PBMC T cells (not recorded which). The receptor source for this set is a woman aged 18 to 69 in good health.

The chain uses TRBV6-5 and TRBJ1-3. This CDR3 spans 16 amino acids. Germline V gene lookup returns CDR1 MNHEY and CDR2 SVGAGI. CDR3 residues: CASSYSNGDSGNTIYF.

This sequence joins TRBV18 and TRBJ2-7; without DNA, the TCRdb call of TRBD1 cannot be checked. The germline V gene has CDR1 KGHSH and CDR2 LQKENI. The CDR3 has 14 residues. CDR3 sequence: CASSPGGTRVEQYF.

The chain recombines TRBV21-1 with TRBJ2-5; TCRdb designates TRBD1, a call that cannot be tested without DNA. TRBV21-1 is recorded as a pseudogene. The CDR3 has 15 residues. CDR3 sequence reads: CASSESQGFQETQYF.

The chain has TRBV30 and TRBJ1-5. This CDR3 contains 12 residues. In germline, CDR1 is GTSNPN, CDR2 SVGIG (reference sequence). The CDR3: CAWNMNNQPQHF.

This chain links TRBV27 with TRBJ2-1; TCRdb reports TRBD1, a call that lacks DNA to check it against. This CDR3 comprises 15 residues. The germline V gene has CDR1 MNHEY and CDR2 SMNVEV (reference sequence). The CDR3: CASGSGTKKVNEQFF.

The gene calls are TRBV7-9 and TRBJ1-3. Germline-derived CDR1 and CDR2 are SEHNR and FQNEAQ (reference sequence). This CDR3 is built from 12 residues. CDR3 sequence reads: CAGTSSGNTIYF.

The genes are TRBV25-1 and TRBJ2-7; the TRBD2 assignment by TCRdb is unverifiable without DNA. The germline V gene encodes CDR1 MGHDK and CDR2 SYGVNS. The CDR3 covers 12 residues. The CDR3 reads CASGLATYEQYF.

The chain is built from TRBV6-5 and TRBJ2-2; there is no DNA to check the TCRdb D call of TRBD2. The germline gives CDR1 MNHEY, CDR2 SVGAGI. There are 17 residues in the CDR3. The CDR3 loop reads CASSYRAGPSGTGELFF.

The CDR3 loop reads CSVFDGSSYEQYF. The chain combines TRBV29-1 with TRBJ2-7. The CDR3 contains 13 residues. CDR1 SQVTM and CDR2 ANQGSEA come from the germline V gene.

The chain uses TRBV7-9 and TRBJ2-1; the D call from TCRdb, TRBD1, cannot be confirmed without DNA. CDR3 length: 13 residues. The germline V gene has CDR1 SEHNR and CDR2 FQNEAQ (reference sequence). CDR3 in amino acids: CASRIGQGNEQFF.

The chain couples TRBV7-9 to TRBJ1-3. In germline, CDR1 is SEHNR, CDR2 FQNEAQ (reference sequence). This CDR3 is 15 amino acids long. CDR3 sequence: CASSSLKGSGNTIYF. Based on the CDR3 plus reference TRBV7-9 and TRBJ1-3, the full variable domain is DTGVSQNPRHKITKRGQNVTFRCDPISEHNRLYWYRQTLGQGPEFLTYFQNEAQLEKSRLLSDRFSAERPKGSFSTLEIQRTEQGDSAMYLCASSSLKGSGNTIYFGEGSWLTVV.

The genes are TRBV29-1 and TRBJ2-1; TCRdb returns TRBD2, unconfirmable since there is no DNA. The CDR3 spans 14 residues. Germline CDR1 and CDR2: SQVTM and ANQGSEA. CDR3 sequence: CSVEGSARINEQFF.

This CDR3 is CASSSPLGQTDRYGYTF. The V gene is TRBV12-3 or TRBV12-4, the J gene TRBJ1-2; TCRdb indicates TRBD1, and absent DNA this call remains unverified. This CDR3 has 17 amino acids.

This chain links TRBV6-2 or TRBV6-3 with TRBJ2-3; TCRdb names TRBD2, which stays unverified in the absence of DNA. The CDR3 extends over 14 amino acids. Germline V gene sequence: CDR1 MNHEY, CDR2 SVGEGT. The CDR3 is CASRARATTDTQYF.

The chain employs TRBV20-1 and TRBJ2-1; the TRBD1 assignment by TCRdb is unverifiable without DNA. The CDR3 covers 13 residues. CDR1 is DFQATT, CDR2 SNEGSKA, per germline (reference sequence). The CDR3 spells CSAREGLGGEQFF.

The rearrangement uses TRBV6-2 or TRBV6-3 and TRBJ1-1; TCRdb gives TRBD1 as the D gene, but with no DNA this cannot be confirmed. In germline, CDR1 is MNHEY, CDR2 SVGEGT. The CDR3 length is 15 residues. CDR3 residues: CASSYSAGADTEAFF.

V usage is TRBV9 and J usage is TRBJ2-3; TCRdb outputs TRBD1, but without DNA this stays unchecked. The germline V gene encodes CDR1 SGDLS and CDR2 YYNGEE. The CDR3 spans 15 residues. CDR3 in amino acids: CASSPQGTTMDTQYF.

This chain links TRBV20-1 with TRBJ2-7; the TCRdb D gene call, TRBD2, has no DNA to confirm it. The CDR3 is 16 amino acids. The germline V gene encodes CDR1 DFQATT and CDR2 SNEGSKA (reference sequence). CDR3 sequence: CSARESPTGGPVEQYF.

This chain's CDR3 is CSAGLAGQGTDTQYF. The rearrangement joins TRBV20-1 to TRBJ2-3; checking the TCRdb D call of TRBD1 is not possible without DNA. Germline V gives CDR1 DFQATT, CDR2 SNEGSKA (reference sequence). This CDR3 has 15 amino acids.

The chain employs TRBV11-2 and TRBJ2-2; TCRdb designates TRBD2, a call that cannot be tested without DNA. CDR3 length equals 18 residues. The germline V gene encodes CDR1 SGHAT and CDR2 FQNNGV. The CDR3 is CASSSVGLAGPNTGELFF.

The V and J genes are TRBV15 and TRBJ2-1; absent DNA, TCRdb's TRBD2 call cannot be checked. Germline-derived CDR1 and CDR2 are LNHNV and YYDKDF (reference sequence). The CDR3 consists of 17 residues. The CDR3 loop is CATSRVVLAGAKDEQFF. The complete variable domain, with remaining parts taken from reference TRBV15 and TRBJ2-1, reads DAMVIQNPRYQVTQFGKPVTLSCSQTLNHNVMYWYQQKSSQAPKLLFHYYDKDFNNEADTPDNFQSRRPNTSFCFLDIRSPGLGDTAMYLCATSRVVLAGAKDEQFFGPGTRLTVL.

The rearrangement uses TRBV18 and TRBJ1-4; the D gene TCRdb calls, TRBD1, cannot be checked with no DNA. Germline V CDR1 and CDR2: KGHSH, LQKENI. The CDR3 totals 15 residues. The CDR3 sequence: CASSPQGTRNEKLFF.

The chain uses TRBV20-1 and TRBJ2-1; the TRBD2 assignment by TCRdb is unverifiable without DNA. CDR1 is DFQATT and CDR2 is SNEGSKA in the germline V gene (reference sequence). This CDR3 has 17 amino acids. Here the CDR3 reads CGARDLGLAGLTNEQFF.

The CDR3 loop reads CASSALDSGITEAFF. The gene calls are TRBV9 and TRBJ1-1; the TCRdb D gene call, TRBD1, has no DNA to confirm it. CDR3 size: 15 residues. Germline V lookup: CDR1 SGDLS, CDR2 YYNGEE.

V and J are TRBV12-3 or TRBV12-4 and TRBJ1-6; absent DNA, TCRdb's TRBD1 call cannot be checked. The CDR3 spans 13 residues. The CDR3 spells CASSTGIGSPLHF.

The chain carries TRBV4-2 and TRBJ1-2. The CDR3 spans 15 residues. Germline values: CDR1 LGHNA, CDR2 YNFKEQ. CDR3 in amino acids: CASTSPDGRNYGYTF.

The chain is built from TRBV6-5 and TRBJ2-1; the D call of TRBD2 rests on TCRdb alone, since no DNA is present to check it. The length of the CDR3 is 14 residues. CDR1 and CDR2 (germline): MNHEY, SVGAGI. CDR3 in amino acids: CASSYGGGGNEQFF.

The gene calls are TRBV7-9 and TRBJ2-1; TCRdb's D call, TRBD2, is unchecked because there is no DNA. Germline CDR1 SEHNR, CDR2 FQNEAQ (reference sequence). This CDR3 region has 13 residues. The CDR3 loop reads CASSLTSALEQFF.

The chain joins TRBV6-2 or TRBV6-3 to TRBJ2-7; TCRdb proposes TRBD1, but this gene call is untestable without DNA. The CDR3 has 15 amino acids. Looked up from germline, CDR1 is MNHEY and CDR2 is SVGEGT. CDR3 sequence: CASSPYRGGSYEQYF.